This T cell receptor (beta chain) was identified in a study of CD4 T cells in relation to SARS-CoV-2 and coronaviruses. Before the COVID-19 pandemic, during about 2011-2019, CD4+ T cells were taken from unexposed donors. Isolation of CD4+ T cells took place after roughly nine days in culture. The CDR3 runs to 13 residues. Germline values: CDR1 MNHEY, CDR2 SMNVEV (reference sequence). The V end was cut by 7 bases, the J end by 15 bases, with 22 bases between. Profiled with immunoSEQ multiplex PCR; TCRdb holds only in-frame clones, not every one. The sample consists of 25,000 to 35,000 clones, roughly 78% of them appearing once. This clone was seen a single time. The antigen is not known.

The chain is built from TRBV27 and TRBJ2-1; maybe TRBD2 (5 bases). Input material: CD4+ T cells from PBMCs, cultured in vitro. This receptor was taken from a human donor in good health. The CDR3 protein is CASTRMGAPARFF. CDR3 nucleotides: TGTGCCAGCACTCGGATGGGAGCCCCGGCTCGGTTCTTC.